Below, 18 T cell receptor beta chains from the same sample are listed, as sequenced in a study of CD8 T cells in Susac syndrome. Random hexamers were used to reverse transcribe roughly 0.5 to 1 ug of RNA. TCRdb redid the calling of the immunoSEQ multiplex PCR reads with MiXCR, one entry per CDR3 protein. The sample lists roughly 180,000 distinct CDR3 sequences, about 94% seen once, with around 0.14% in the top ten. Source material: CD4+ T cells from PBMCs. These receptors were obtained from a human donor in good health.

DNA for the CDR3: TGCAGTGCCCCAGCTGCGCCAGGGGCTATATCCTACGAGCAGTACTTC. Its translation is CSAPAAPGAISYEQYF. The rearrangement joins TRBV20-1 to TRBJ2-7; D is possibly TRBD1 (6 bases). CDR1 DFQATT and CDR2 SNEGSKA come from the germline V gene (reference sequence). This CDR3 is built from 16 residues. V dropped 6 bases and J dropped 1 base, with 22 bases sitting between them.

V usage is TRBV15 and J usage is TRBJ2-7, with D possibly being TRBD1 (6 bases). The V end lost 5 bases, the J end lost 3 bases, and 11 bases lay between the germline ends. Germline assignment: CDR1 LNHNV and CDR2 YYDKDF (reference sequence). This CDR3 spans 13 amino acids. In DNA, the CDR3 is TGTGCCACCAGCCTGAGACAGGACTACGAGCAGTACTTC. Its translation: CATSLRQDYEQYF. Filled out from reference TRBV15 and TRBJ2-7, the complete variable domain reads DAMVIQNPRYQVTQFGKPVTLSCSQTLNHNVMYWYQQKSSQAPKLLFHYYDKDFNNEADTPDNFQSRRPNTSFCFLDIRSPGLGDTAMYLCATSLRQDYEQYFGPGTRLTVT.

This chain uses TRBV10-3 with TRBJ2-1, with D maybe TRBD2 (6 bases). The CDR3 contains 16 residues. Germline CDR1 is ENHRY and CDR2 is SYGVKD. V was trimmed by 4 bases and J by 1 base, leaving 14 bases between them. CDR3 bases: TGTGCCATCAGTGGGTCCGCTAGCGATTCCTACAATGAGCAGTTCTTC. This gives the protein CAISGSASDSYNEQFF.

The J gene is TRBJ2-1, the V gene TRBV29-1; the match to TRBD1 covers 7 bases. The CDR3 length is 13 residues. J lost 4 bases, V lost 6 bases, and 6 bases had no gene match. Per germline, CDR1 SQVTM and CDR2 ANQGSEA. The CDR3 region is CSVDRNVYNEQFF. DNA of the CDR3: TGCAGCGTGGACAGGAACGTTTACAATGAGCAGTTCTTC.

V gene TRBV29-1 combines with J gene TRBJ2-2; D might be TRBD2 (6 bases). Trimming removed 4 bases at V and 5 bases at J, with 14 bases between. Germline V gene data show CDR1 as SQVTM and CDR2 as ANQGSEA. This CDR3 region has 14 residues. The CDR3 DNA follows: TGCAGCGTTGGGAGACTAGATGTAACCGGGGAGCTGTTTTTT. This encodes CSVGRLDVTGELFF.

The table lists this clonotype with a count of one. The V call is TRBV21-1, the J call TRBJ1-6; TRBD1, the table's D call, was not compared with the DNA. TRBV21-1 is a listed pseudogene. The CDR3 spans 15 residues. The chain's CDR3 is CASSPGSGENSPLHF. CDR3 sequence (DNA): TGTGCCAGCAGCCCCGGGTCGGGGGAAAATTCACCCCTCCACTTT.

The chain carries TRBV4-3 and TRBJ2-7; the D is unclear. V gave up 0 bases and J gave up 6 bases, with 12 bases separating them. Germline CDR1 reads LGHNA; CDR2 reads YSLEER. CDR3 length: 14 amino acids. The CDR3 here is CASSQEALIGEQYF. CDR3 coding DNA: TGCGCCAGCAGCCAAGAAGCCCTGATAGGCGAGCAGTACTTC.

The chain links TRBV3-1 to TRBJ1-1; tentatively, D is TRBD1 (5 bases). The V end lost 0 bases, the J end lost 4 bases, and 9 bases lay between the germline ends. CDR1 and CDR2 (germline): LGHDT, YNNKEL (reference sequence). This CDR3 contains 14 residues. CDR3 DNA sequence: TGTGCCAGCAGCCAAGACCCGGGGCCCACTGAAGCTTTCTTT. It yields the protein CASSQDPGPTEAFF.

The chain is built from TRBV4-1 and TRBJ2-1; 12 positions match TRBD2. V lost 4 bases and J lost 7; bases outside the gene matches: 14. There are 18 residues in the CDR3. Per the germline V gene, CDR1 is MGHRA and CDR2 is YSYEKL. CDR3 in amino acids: CASSLPSLAGGPVNEQFF. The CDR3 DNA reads TGCGCCAGCAGCCTGCCCTCTCTAGCGGGGGGGCCAGTGAATGAGCAGTTCTTC.

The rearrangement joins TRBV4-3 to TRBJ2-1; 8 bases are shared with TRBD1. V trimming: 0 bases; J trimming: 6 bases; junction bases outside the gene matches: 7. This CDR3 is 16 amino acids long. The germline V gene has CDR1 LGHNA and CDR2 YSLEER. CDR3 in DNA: TGCGCCAGCAGCCAAGAAAGACAGGGGAAGGGCAATGAGCAGTTCTTC. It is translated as CASSQERQGKGNEQFF.

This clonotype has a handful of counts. This chain's CDR3 is CSARAGNTGELFF. CDR3 bases: TGCAGTGCTCGGGCGGGGAACACCGGGGAGCTGTTTTTT. This chain joins TRBV20-1 and TRBJ2-2, with a weak D call TRBD2 (5 bases). The CDR3 is made up of 13 amino acids. The germline V gene encodes CDR1 DFQATT and CDR2 SNEGSKA (reference sequence). Trimming removed 5 bases from V and 1 base from J, with 8 bases in between.

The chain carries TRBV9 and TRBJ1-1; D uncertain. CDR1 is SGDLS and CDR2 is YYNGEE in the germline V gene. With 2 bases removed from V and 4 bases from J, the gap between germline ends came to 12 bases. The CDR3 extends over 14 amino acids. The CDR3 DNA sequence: TGTGCCAGCAGCGTTTCCCCTACGGGCACTGAAGCTTTCTTT. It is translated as CASSVSPTGTEAFF.

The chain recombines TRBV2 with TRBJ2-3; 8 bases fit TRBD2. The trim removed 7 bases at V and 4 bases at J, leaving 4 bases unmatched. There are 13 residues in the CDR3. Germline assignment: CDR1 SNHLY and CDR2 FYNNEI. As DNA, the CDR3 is TGTGCCAGCACCGGACTAGCCCCAGATACGCAGTATTTT. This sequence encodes CASTGLAPDTQYF.

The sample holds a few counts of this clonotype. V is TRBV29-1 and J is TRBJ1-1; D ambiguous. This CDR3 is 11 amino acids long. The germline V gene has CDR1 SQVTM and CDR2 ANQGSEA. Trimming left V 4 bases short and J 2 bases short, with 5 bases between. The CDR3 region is CSVGRNTEAFF. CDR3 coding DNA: TGCAGCGTTGGCCGAAACACTGAAGCTTTCTTT.

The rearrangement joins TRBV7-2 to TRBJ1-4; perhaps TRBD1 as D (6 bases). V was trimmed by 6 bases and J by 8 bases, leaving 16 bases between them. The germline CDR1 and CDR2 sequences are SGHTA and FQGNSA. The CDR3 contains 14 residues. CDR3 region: CASSRQAWSEKLFF. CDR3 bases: TGTGCCAGCAGTAGACAGGCGTGGAGCGAAAAACTGTTTTTT.

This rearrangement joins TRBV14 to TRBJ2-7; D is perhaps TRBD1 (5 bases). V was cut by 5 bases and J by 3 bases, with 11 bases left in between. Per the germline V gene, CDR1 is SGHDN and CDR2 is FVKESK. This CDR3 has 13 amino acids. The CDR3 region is CASSFIDSYEQYF. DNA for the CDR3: TGTGCCAGCAGCTTTATTGACAGCTACGAGCAGTACTTC.

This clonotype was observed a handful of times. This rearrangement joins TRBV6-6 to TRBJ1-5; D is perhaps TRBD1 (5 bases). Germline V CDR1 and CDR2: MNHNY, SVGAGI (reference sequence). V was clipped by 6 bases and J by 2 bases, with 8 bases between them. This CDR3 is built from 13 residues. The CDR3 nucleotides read TGTGCCAGCAGCCTACAGGGCAATCAGCCCCAGCATTTT. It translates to CASSLQGNQPQHF.

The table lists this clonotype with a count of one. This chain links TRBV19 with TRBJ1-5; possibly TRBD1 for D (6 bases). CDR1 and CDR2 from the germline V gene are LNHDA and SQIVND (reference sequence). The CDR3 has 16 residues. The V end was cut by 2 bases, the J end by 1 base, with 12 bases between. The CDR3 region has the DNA TGTGCCAGTAGTATAAGGGCGCAGGGGAGCAATCAGCCCCAGCATTTT. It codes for CASSIRAQGSNQPQHF.